Detailed here is one TCR beta chain. This sample was taken from a study of control samples from healthy donors and cancer patients. Repertoires were generated with immunoSEQ multiplex PCR, while TCRdb's copy carries only in-frame clones and drops some. The data hold 70,000 to 95,000 clones, with about 89% observed a single time. The CDR3 is 16 residues long. Trimming removed 2 bases from V and 0 bases from J, with 14 bases in between. Germline V gene lookup returns CDR1 MGHRA and CDR2 YSYEKL. The TCR originated in a woman in her twenties or thirties in good health. Material: blood. The chain is built from TRBV4-1 and TRBJ2-7, with no clear D. In DNA, the CDR3 is TGCGCCAGCAGCCAAAGTCGTCAGCCCAGCTCCTACGAGCAGTACTTC. Protein: CASSQSRQPSSYEQYF.